This is a list of T cell receptor beta chains from one sample in a study of T cell repertoires in cytomegalovirus infection. TCRdb re-derived calls from the reads in MiXCR, one entry per CDR3 protein. The sample has about 300,000 distinct CDR3 sequences; around 9.1% are singletons. The specimen sequenced was PBMCs. These receptors were obtained from a human donor in good health (CMV status not recorded). Some clones in this sample may be carry-over from other donors' samples. The CDR3 runs from the conserved cysteine through the conserved F or W. D genes are given only for firm matches. Size is stated for part of the rows, as once, few or many counts, or as a class when the clone is expanded.

CDR3aa: CASSDRAGNQPQHF; CDR3nt: TGTGCCAGCAGCGACAGGGCCGGCAATCAGCCCCAGCATTTT; d_gene: TRBD1; v_gene: TRBV7-9; j_gene: TRBJ1-5; abundance: many
CDR3aa: CASSLLPGLSYNSPLHF; CDR3nt: TGTGCCAGCAGCTTACTCCCGGGGCTCTCCTATAATTCACCCCTCCACTTT; d_gene: .; v_gene: TRBV7-2; j_gene: TRBJ1-6; abundance: many
CDR3aa: CASSSGTGRTYEQYF; CDR3nt: TGCGCCAGCAGCTCAGGGACAGGGAGGACCTACGAGCAGTACTTC; d_gene: TRBD1; v_gene: TRBV5-1; j_gene: TRBJ2-7; abundance: few
CDR3aa: CASSRGNEQYF; CDR3nt: TGTGCCAGCAGCAGGGGAAACGAGCAGTACTTC; d_gene: .; v_gene: TRBV7-2; j_gene: TRBJ2-7; abundance: many
CDR3aa: CASSERVGANVLTF; CDR3nt: TGTGCCAGCAGTGAACGGGTTGGGGCCAACGTCCTGACTTTC; d_gene: .; v_gene: TRBV2; j_gene: TRBJ2-6; abundance: many
CDR3aa: CASSLAVGRDNEQFF; CDR3nt: TGTGCCAGCAGCTTAGCCGTGGGAAGAGACAATGAGCAGTTCTTC; d_gene: .; v_gene: TRBV11-3; j_gene: TRBJ2-1; abundance: many
CDR3aa: CASSYSRPRGLYEQYF; CDR3nt: TGTGCCAGCAGTTACTCCCGCCCTAGAGGTCTCTACGAGCAGTACTTC; d_gene: .; v_gene: TRBV6-5; j_gene: TRBJ2-7; abundance: few
CDR3aa: CASSSWEATGTDTQYF; CDR3nt: TGTGCCAGCAGTTCCTGGGAGGCGACAGGCACAGATACGCAGTATTTT; d_gene: .; v_gene: TRBV12-3/TRBV12-4; j_gene: TRBJ2-3; abundance: few
CDR3aa: CGVLGGLLGANVLTF; CDR3nt: TGTGGGGTTTTAGGGGGGCTTTTGGGGGCCAACGTCCTGACTTTC; d_gene: .; v_gene: TRBV28; j_gene: TRBJ2-6; abundance: many
CDR3aa: CASSPGGHNEQFF; CDR3nt: TGTGCCAGCAGCCCAGGAGGGCACAATGAGCAGTTCTTC; d_gene: .; v_gene: TRBV7-8; j_gene: TRBJ2-1; abundance: many
CDR3aa: CASSFSGGPDTQYF; CDR3nt: TGCGCCAGCAGCTTCTCCGGTGGGCCAGATACGCAGTATTTT; d_gene: .; v_gene: TRBV5-1; j_gene: TRBJ2-3; abundance: .
CDR3aa: CASSPGRTVGSYNEQFF; CDR3nt: TGTGCCAGCTCACCCGGCCGGACAGTAGGATCCTACAATGAGCAGTTCTTC; d_gene: .; v_gene: TRBV18; j_gene: TRBJ2-1; abundance: many
CDR3aa: CASSSLGRHGGRGASYTF; CDR3nt: TGCGCCAGCAGCTCCCTCGGTCGACACGGAGGCAGGGGCGCTAGCTACACCTTC; d_gene: .; v_gene: TRBV5-1; j_gene: TRBJ1-2; abundance: few
CDR3aa: CASSLLVSDKVYGNTIYF; CDR3nt: TGTGCCAGCAGCTTATTGGTGTCAGACAAAGTCTATGGAAACACCATATATTTT; d_gene: .; v_gene: TRBV7-2; j_gene: TRBJ1-3; abundance: many
CDR3aa: CASSLDLGQPQHF; CDR3nt: TGTGCCAGCAGCTTAGACCTCGGTCAGCCCCAGCATTTT; d_gene: .; v_gene: TRBV7-8; j_gene: TRBJ1-5; abundance: many
CDR3aa: CASSQGGSGYEQYF; CDR3nt: TGTGCCAGCAGCCAGGGGGGCAGTGGGTACGAGCAGTACTTC; d_gene: .; v_gene: TRBV7-2; j_gene: TRBJ2-7; abundance: many